Below, one T cell receptor beta chain is given with its context. This sample is part of a study of T cell changes during pregnancy in multiple sclerosis. Only in-frame clones appear in the TCRdb table, and some are missing; sequencing was by immunoSEQ multiplex PCR. The repertoire holds more than 95,000 clones, with roughly 92% as singletons. CDR1 SGHNT and CDR2 YYREEE come from the germline V gene (reference sequence). The ends lost 3 bases at V and 3 bases at J; junction bases unmatched: 13. The CDR3 has 18 residues. This specimen was peripheral blood, taken after pregnancy. The chain links TRBV5-4 to TRBJ2-2; 8 bases are a match to TRBD2. This sequence originates from a female donor with multiple sclerosis, enrolled in a pregnancy study. The CDR3 spells CASSSPTAGAWDTGELFF. CDR3 coding DNA: TGTGCCAGCAGCTCGCCTACAGCGGGAGCTTGGGACACCGGGGAGCTGTTTTTT.